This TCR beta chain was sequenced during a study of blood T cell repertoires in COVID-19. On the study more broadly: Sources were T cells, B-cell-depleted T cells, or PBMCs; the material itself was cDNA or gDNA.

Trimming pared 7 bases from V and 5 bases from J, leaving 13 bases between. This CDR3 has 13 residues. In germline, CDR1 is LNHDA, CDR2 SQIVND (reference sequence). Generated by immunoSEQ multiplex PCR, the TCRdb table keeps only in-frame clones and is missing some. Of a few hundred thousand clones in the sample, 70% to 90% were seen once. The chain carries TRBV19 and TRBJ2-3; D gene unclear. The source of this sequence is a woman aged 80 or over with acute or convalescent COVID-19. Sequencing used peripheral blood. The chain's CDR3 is CASKDAEEDTQYF. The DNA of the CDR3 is TGTGCCAGTAAGGATGCGGAAGAAGATACGCAGTATTTT. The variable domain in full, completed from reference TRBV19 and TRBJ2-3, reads DGGITQSPKYLFRKEGQNVTLSCEQNLNHDAMYWYRQDPGQGLRLIYYSQIVNDFQKGDIAEGYSVSREKKESFPLTVTSAQKNPTAFYLCASKDAEEDTQYFGPGTRLTVL.